This T cell receptor beta chain was identified during a study of response to subunit inactivated influenza vaccine. Study results and limitations: A suggestion made by the authors is that each seasonal influenza vaccination recruits few new T cells.

This CDR3 is 12 amino acids long. V lost 5 bases and J 8 bases, leaving 10 bases between the germline ends. CDR1 is SNHLY, CDR2 FYNNEI, per germline. This clonotype has at least ten counts. No antigen is known for it. TCRdb recomputed calls from the RT-PCR reads with MiXCR, one row per CDR3 protein. Of around 650,000 distinct CDR3 sequences in the sample, 15% to 19% were seen once. Source: PBMCs from blood, taken 12 days after vaccination. The source of this sequence is a man aged 45-65 years who received an inactivated influenza vaccine. The V call is TRBV2, the J call TRBJ2-1; D gene ambiguous. Written as DNA, the CDR3 is TGTGCCAGCAGTTTCCGCCGGGATGAGCAGTTCTTC. Translated, it gives CASSFRRDEQFF. The full variable domain, rest sourced from reference TRBV2 and TRBJ2-1, is EPEVTQTPSHQVTQMGQEVILRCVPISNHLYFYWYRQILGQKVEFLVSFYNNEISEKSEIFDDQFSVERPDGSNFTLKIRSTKLEDSAMYFCASSFRRDEQFFGPGTRLTVL.